This T cell receptor (beta chain) comes out of a study of glioma-infiltrating T cells after dendritic cell vaccination (dated by TCRdb to the mid-2010s). Background on the whole study: The cohort comprised about 15 glioblastoma patients from Phase I and II dendritic cell vaccination trials, 9 newly diagnosed and 6 with recurrent disease. To make the vaccine, monocyte-derived dendritic cells were cultured for under eight days with IL-4 and GM-CSF and then pulsed overnight with autologous tumor lysate. Survival after dendritic cell vaccination was correlated with TCR sequencing metrics, including TIL content and tumor-blood repertoire overlap. Deep sequencing of TCR beta CDR3 regions was used to quantify tumor-infiltrating lymphocyte content and compare tumor and blood repertoires in dendritic cell-vaccinated glioblastoma patients. Each patient was given three intradermal dendritic cell vaccine injections, spaced two weeks apart, in the arm below the axilla. Patients received autologous tumor lysate-pulsed dendritic cell vaccination between about 2003 and 2013.

Overall study results and their limits: The cohort was small and heterogeneous, few patients had complete blood and tumor sets, and even fewer had initial-recurrent tumor pairs. The three-group TCR overlap response model was characterized as speculative, and prospective validation of the model was stated to be required. No direct relationship between TCR clonality and survival was found, suggesting that a diverse polyclonal response may matter. Higher estimated pretreatment TIL content predicted longer time to progression and overall survival after dendritic cell vaccination.

Patients were selected for having adequate residual fresh-frozen tumor tissue and more than two years of available survival data. None of the glioblastoma patients carried an isocitrate dehydrogenase mutation, although molecular status otherwise varied. PBMC collection took place before vaccination, two weeks after the third vaccination, and at tumor progression if progression occurred. The Qiagen DNeasy Blood extraction Kit was used to extract genomic DNA. Measured from the cysteine to the phenylalanine, the CDR3 is 14 residues long. Only the CDR3 part of the read is kept: 42 bases, read in frame from the first base. From the germline V gene, CDR1 is SGHRS and CDR2 is YFSETQ. Unmatched junction bases come to 6, with V trimmed by 3 bases and J by 4 bases. Concerning this clone itself: Its specific antigen is unknown. No much larger clone is present one base from it, and per-base qualities are unavailable.

The immunoSEQ assay amplified TCRB CDR3 regions from approximately 2 micrograms of genomic DNA, or from all available DNA when less than that amount was available. For multiplex PCR, 60 forward primers for TCR V beta segments and 13 reverse primers for J beta segments were used. To estimate the number of reads per starting template, synthetic control templates were added to each sample at limiting dilution. Sequencing produced 87 bp reads on the Illumina HiSeq System. The published analysis was carried out like this. PCR and sequencing errors were removed by a nearest neighbor algorithm that merged closely related sequences. TCR overlap was measured as the percentage of unique tumor TCR beta sequences that were also present in the peripheral blood of the same patient. The table comes from immuneACCESS by way of TCRdb, which keeps in-frame sequences with V and J called. Part of the clones is missing from these tables; in studies checked, under half for an unresolved V gene and the rest for unknown reasons. The D gene and trimming were derived from the DNA, and the V and J assignments and clone size from that table. The sample includes just over 95,000 clones, with approximately 80% observed a single time. The ten biggest clones cover 5.5% to 7% of the sample.

This chain joins TRBV5-1 to TRBJ2-7, with 8 central nucleotides matching TRBD1. The receptor's source is a human donor with glioblastoma. Sequenced material: blood, taken before dendritic cell vaccination. The CDR3 reads as follows: CASSSPGQAYEQYF. At the DNA level, the sequence is TGCGCCAGCAGCTCTCCGGGACAGGCATACGAGCAGTACTTC.